The source of this TCR beta chain is a study of blood T cell repertoires in COVID-19. About the study: Sites in the United States, Italy and Spain provided acute and convalescent COVID-19 samples. T cells, B-cell-depleted T cells, or PBMCs supplied cDNA or gDNA.

Note on this clone: The same CDR3 arises from other DNA sequences in this sample as well.

Per the original data handling: Estimation of nucleated cell counts relied on the amplification of reference gene primers. Repertoires were generated with immunoSEQ multiplex PCR, while TCRdb's copy carries only in-frame clones and drops some. V, J and clone size derive from that table, while D and trimming were established from the DNA sequence. The profile covers about 280,000 clones, with around 85% appearing a single time and 2% to 2.5% taken by the ten largest. The CDR3 has 14 amino acids. Germline V lookup: CDR1 LGHDT, CDR2 YNNKEL (reference sequence). Trimming cost V 3 bases and J 8 bases; bases outside gene matches: 2.

J is TRBJ1-4 and V is TRBV3-1 (or the pseudogene TRBV3-2), with 11 bases aligning to TRBD1. Sequencing was performed on peripheral blood. The sequence was obtained from a woman in her 30s who had recovered from COVID-19. CDR3 bases: TGTGCCAGCAGCCAGGGGACAGGGGGGGAAAAACTGTTTTTT. Its protein product is CASSQGTGGEKLFF.